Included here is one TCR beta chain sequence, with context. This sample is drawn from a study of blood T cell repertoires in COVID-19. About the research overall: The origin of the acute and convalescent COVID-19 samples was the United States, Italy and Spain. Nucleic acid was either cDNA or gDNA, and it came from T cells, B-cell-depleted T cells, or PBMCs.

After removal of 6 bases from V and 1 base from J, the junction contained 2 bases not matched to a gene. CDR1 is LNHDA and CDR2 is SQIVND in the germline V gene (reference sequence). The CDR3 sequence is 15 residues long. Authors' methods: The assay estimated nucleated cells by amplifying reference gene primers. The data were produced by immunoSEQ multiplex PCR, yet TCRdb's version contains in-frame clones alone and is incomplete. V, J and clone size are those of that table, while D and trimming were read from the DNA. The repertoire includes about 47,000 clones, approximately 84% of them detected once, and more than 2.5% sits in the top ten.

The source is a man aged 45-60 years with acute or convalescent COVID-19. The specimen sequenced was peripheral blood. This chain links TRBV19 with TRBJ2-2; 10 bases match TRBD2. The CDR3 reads CASSLAGGNTGELFF. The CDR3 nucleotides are TGTGCCAGTAGCTTAGCGGGGGGGAACACCGGGGAGCTGTTTTTT.